These T cell receptor beta chains were read from a single sample in a study of blood T cell repertoires in COVID-19. Repertoires were generated with immunoSEQ multiplex PCR, while TCRdb's copy carries only in-frame clones and drops some. Here the sample spans about 170,000 clones, 80% to 90% being singletons. What was sequenced was peripheral blood. Source of these receptors: a man between 18 and 29 years old with active or convalescent COVID-19. The conserved cysteine and the conserved F or W are not part of the CDR3 here.

TRBJ1-4 | TRBV2 | ASSESGGVGEKLF
TRBJ2-2 | TRBV13 | ASSPTNTGELF
TRBJ1-3 | TRBV6-5 | ASSYPERNTIY
TRBJ1-5 | TRBV6-5 | ATEVDRGSGQPQH
TRBJ2-1 | TRBV14 | ASSPFLAEQDNEQF
TRBJ2-1 | TRBV11-3 | ASSPSGAERYNEQF
TRBJ2-1 | TRBV29-1 | SVMRGSYNEQF
TRBJ1-6 | TRBV10-3 | AIGVGGRSPLH
TRBJ2-7 | TRBV10-3 | AISEPTTGHYEQY
TRBJ1-2 | TRBV7-7 | ASSLAPTWTVHYGYT
TRBJ2-5 | TRBV12-3/TRBV12-4 | ASSSVETQY
TRBJ2-3 | TRBV3-1/TRBV3-2 | ASSQQARISTDTQY
TRBJ2-7 | TRBV7-8 | ASSLESSSYEQY
TRBJ1-2 | TRBV18 | ASSSNGISNYGYT
TRBJ1-4 | TRBV27 | ASSSLSKDRNEKLF
TRBJ2-1 | TRBV10-2 | AALRGEWDNEQF
TRBJ1-2 | TRBV7-9 | ASSYSPPYGYT
TRBJ1-5 | TRBV19 | ASSISDSGSGNQPQH
TRBJ1-1 | TRBV21-1 | ASSEPPGVDTEAF
TRBJ1-2 | TRBV13 | ASCRGSNYGYT
TRBJ2-3 | TRBV11-3 | ASSSPRERDTQY
TRBJ2-5 | TRBV5-4 | ASSLGGVQETQY
TRBJ2-1 | TRBV24-1 | ATSVRAAAYNEQF
TRBJ1-6 | TRBV7-2 | ASSSPGQYNSPLH
TRBJ2-2 | TRBV2 | ASSYRTGRNTGELF
TRBJ2-1 | TRBV30 | AWSPRLRDEQF
TRBJ2-3 | TRBV7-7 | ASSLGTSGGTDTQY
TRBJ2-3 | TRBV4-2 | ASSQEAGGYDTQY
TRBJ2-7 | TRBV7-8 | ASSLILYEQY
TRBJ2-2 | TRBV28 | ASSPYPTGGSTGELF
TRBJ2-7 | TRBV7-8 | ASSSHSYEQY
TRBJ1-3 | TRBV7-2 | ASSLGGSSGNTIY
TRBJ1-6 | TRBV28 | ASTLRGMDSPLH
TRBJ2-7 | TRBV30 | AVGGGKFYEQY
TRBJ1-6 | TRBV12-3/TRBV12-4 | ASRKGLDSPLH
TRBJ1-2 | TRBV9 | ASSVGDRGLGYT
TRBJ2-1 | TRBV5-1 | ASSLGTSGANEQF
TRBJ2-3 | TRBV11-3 | ASSQKRQSTDTQY
TRBJ1-5 | TRBV28 | ASSRRGLSSNQPQH
TRBJ2-2 | TRBV19 | ASSGADLLSGELF
TRBJ2-7 | TRBV5-6 | ASSFNYEQY